This TCR beta chain stems from a study of beta chain features in type 1 diabetes. The study's findings and limits: Insertion counts at VDJ junctions were lower in type 1 diabetes patients, who also showed more deletions there.

Trimming shortened V by 8 bases and J by 3 bases, and 13 bases separated the two germline ends. This CDR3 is 13 amino acids long. CDR1 and CDR2 (germline): SNHLY, FYNNEI. Of the isolated RNA, all was reverse transcribed, and so the sequenced material was expressed TCRB transcripts. Profiling relied on immunoSEQ multiplex PCR, and the TCRdb table lists in-frame clones only, not all of them. Of about 24,000 clones in the sample, roughly 69% were seen once. In the case of this clone: The antigen remains undetermined.

The receptor was derived from a woman aged 40 to 50 in good health. The sequenced material came from Tregs from blood. The chain combines TRBV2 with TRBJ1-1, with TRBD1 as a possible D gene (5 bases). The CDR3 region has the DNA TGTGCCAGCTTACCGGGGGGGGACACTGAAGCTTTCTTT. It encodes CASLPGGDTEAFF.